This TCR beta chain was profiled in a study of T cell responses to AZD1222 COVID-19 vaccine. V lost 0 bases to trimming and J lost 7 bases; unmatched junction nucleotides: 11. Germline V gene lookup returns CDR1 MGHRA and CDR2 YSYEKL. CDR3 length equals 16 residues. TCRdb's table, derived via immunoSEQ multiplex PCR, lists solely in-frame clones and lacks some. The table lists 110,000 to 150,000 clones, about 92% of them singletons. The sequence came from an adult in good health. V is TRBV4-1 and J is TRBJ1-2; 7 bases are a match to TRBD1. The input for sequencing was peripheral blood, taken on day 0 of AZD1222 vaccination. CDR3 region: CASSQDETGLISGYTF. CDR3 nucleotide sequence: TGCGCCAGCAGCCAAGACGAGACAGGGTTAATCTCTGGCTACACCTTC.